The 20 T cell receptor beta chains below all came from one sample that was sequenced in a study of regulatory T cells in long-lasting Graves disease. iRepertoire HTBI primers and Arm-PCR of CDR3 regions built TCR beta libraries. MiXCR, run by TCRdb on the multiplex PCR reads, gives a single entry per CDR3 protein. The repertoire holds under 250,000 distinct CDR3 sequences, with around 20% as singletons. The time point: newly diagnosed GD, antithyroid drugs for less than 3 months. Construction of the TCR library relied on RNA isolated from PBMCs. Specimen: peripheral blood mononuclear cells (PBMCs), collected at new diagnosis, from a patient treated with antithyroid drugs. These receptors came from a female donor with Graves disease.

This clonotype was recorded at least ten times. The CDR3 DNA is TGTGCCAGCAGCTTAGATCAGGCCAATCCGAACTATGGCTACACCTTC. Translated: CASSLDQANPNYGYTF. The gene calls are TRBV11-3 and TRBJ1-2, with no clear D. Trimming took 0 bases from V and 2 from J, leaving 13 bases between them. The CDR3 has 16 amino acids. The germline CDR1 and CDR2 sequences are SGHNT and YENEEA.

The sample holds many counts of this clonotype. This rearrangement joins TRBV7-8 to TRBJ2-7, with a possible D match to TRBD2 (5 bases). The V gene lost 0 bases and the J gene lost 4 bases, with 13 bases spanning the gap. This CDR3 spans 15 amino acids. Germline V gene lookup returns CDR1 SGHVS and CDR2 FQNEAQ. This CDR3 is CASSLAAGEMYEQYF. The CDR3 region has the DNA TGTGCCAGCAGCTTAGCGGCCGGGGAGATGTACGAGCAGTACTTC.

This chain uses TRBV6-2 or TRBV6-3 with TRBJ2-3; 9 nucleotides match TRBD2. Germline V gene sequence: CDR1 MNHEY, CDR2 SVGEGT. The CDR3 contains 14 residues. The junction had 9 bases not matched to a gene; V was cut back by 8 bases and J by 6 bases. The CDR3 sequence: CASHRAGGPDTQYF. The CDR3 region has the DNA TGTGCCAGCCATCGGGCGGGGGGGCCGGATACGCAGTATTTT.

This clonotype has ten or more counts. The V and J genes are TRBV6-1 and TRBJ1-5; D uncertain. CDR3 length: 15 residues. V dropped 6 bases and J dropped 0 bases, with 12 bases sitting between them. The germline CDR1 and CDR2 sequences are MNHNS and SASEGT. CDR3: CASSNNVLSNQPQHF. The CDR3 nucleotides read TGTGCCAGCAGCAACAACGTCCTTAGCAATCAGCCCCAGCATTTT.

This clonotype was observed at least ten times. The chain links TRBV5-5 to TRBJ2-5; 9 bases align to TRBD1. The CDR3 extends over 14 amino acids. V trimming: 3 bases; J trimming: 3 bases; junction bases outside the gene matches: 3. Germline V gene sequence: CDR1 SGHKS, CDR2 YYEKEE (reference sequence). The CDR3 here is CASSSWTGEETQYF. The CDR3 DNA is TGTGCCAGCAGCTCCTGGACAGGGGAAGAGACCCAGTACTTC.

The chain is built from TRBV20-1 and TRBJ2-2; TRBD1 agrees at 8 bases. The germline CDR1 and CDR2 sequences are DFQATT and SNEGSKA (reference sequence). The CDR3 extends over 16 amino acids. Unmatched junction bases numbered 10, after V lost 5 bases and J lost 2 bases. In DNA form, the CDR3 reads TGCAGTGCTGGTACCGGGACAGGCCGAAACACCGGGGAGCTGTTTTTT. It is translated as CSAGTGTGRNTGELFF.

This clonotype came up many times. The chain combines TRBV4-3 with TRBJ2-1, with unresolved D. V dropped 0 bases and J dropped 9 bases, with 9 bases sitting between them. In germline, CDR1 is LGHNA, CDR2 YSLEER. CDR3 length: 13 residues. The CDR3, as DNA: TGCGCCAGCAGCCAAGAGGGTACGGGTGAGCAGTTCTTC. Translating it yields CASSQEGTGEQFF.

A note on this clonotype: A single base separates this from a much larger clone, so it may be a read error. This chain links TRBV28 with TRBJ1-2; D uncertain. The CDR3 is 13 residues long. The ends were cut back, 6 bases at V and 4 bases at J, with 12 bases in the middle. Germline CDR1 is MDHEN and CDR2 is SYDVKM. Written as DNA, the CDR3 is TGTGCCAGCAGGTCCGGGAGTAGCTATGGCTACACCTTC. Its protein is CASRSGSSYGYTF.

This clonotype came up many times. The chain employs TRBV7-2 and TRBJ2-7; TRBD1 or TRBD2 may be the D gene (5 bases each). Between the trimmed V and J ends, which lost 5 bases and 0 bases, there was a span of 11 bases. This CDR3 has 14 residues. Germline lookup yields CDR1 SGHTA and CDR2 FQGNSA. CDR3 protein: CASSHRDGSYEQYF. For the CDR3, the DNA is TGTGCCAGCAGCCACCGGGACGGCTCCTACGAGCAGTACTTC.

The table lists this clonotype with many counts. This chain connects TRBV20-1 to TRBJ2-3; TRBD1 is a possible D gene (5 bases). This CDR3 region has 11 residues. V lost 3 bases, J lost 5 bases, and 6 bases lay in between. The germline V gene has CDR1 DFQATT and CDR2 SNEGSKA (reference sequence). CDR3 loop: CSASREDTQYF. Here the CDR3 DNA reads TGCAGTGCTAGCAGGGAAGATACGCAGTATTTT.

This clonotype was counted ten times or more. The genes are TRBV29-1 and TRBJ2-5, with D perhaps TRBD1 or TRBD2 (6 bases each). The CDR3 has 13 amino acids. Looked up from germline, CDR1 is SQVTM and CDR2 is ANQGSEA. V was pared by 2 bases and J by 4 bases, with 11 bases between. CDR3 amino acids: CSVERGDRETQYF. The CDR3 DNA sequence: TGCAGCGTTGAAAGGGGGGACCGAGAGACCCAGTACTTC.

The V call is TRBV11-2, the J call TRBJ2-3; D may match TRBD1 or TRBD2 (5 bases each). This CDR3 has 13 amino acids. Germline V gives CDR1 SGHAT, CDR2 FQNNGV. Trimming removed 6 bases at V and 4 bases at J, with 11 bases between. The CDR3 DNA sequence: TGTGCCAGCAGGTTCGGGACGGCAGATACGCAGTATTTT. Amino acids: CASRFGTADTQYF.

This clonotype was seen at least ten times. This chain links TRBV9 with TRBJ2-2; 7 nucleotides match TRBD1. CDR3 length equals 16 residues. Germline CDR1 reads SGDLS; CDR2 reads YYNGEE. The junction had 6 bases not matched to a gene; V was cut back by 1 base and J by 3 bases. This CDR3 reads CASSVQGGGYTGELFF. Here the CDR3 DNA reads TGTGCCAGCAGCGTACAAGGGGGCGGTTACACCGGGGAGCTGTTTTTT.

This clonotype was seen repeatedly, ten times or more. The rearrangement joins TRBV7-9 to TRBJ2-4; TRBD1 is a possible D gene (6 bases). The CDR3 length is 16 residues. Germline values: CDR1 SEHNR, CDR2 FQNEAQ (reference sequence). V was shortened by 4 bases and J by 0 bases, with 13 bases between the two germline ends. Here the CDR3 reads CASSSDRILAKNIQYF. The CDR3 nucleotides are TGTGCCAGCAGCTCCGACAGGATCCTAGCCAAAAACATTCAGTACTTC.

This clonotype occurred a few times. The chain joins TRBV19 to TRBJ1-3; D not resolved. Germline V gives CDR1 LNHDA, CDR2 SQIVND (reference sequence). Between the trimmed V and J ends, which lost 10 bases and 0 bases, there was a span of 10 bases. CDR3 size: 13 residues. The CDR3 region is CATGKSSGNTIYF. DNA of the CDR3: TGTGCCACCGGGAAGAGCTCTGGAAACACCATATATTTT.

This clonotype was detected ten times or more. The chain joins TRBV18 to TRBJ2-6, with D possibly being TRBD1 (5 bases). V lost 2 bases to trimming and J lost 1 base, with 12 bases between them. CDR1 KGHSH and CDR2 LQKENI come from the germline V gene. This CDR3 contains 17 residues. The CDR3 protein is CASSPGAVWSGANVLTF. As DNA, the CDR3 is TGTGCCAGCTCACCAGGGGCCGTCTGGTCTGGGGCCAACGTCCTGACTTTC.

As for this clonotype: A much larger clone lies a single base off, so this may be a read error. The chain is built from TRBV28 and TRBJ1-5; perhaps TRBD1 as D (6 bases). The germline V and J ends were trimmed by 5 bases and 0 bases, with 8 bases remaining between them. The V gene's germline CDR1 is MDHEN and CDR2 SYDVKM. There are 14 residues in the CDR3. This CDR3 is CASSDRISNQPQHF. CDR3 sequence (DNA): TGTGCCAGCAGTGACAGGATTAGCAATCAGCCCCAGCATTTT. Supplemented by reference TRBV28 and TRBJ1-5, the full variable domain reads DVKVTQSSRYLVKRTGEKVFLECVQDMDHENMFWYRQDPGLGLRLIYFSYDVKMKEKGDIPEGYSVSREKKERFSLILESASTNQTSMYLCASSDRISNQPQHFGDGTRLSIL.

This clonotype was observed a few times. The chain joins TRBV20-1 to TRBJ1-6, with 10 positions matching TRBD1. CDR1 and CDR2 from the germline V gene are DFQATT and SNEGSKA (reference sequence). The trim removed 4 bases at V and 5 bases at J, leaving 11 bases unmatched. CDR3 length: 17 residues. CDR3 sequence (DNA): TGCAGTGCTAAAGACAGGGGGCGCCAGGCGGATAATTCACCCCTCCACTTT. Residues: CSAKDRGRQADNSPLHF.

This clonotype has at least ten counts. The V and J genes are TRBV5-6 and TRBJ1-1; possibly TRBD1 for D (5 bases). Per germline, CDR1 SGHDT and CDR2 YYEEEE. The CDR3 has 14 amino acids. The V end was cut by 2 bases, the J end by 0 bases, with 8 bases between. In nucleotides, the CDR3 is TGTGCCAGCAGCTTCCGAGGGGTGAACACTGAAGCTTTCTTT. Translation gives CASSFRGVNTEAFF.

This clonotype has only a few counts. CDR3 sequence: CASSQEVGGGEQYF. The CDR3 DNA sequence: TGCGCCAGCAGCCAAGAGGTCGGGGGTGGCGAGCAGTACTTC. The V and J genes are TRBV4-3 and TRBJ2-7, with D tentatively TRBD2 (6 bases). This CDR3 is 14 amino acids long. Germline V CDR1 and CDR2: LGHNA, YSLEER. The V gene lost 0 bases and the J gene lost 6 bases, with 12 bases spanning the gap.